This T cell receptor (beta chain) was profiled in a study of blood T cell repertoires in COVID-19. Across the whole study: The cDNA or gDNA used as material had been derived from T cells, B-cell-depleted T cells, or PBMCs.

CDR1 and CDR2 (germline): MNHEY, SMNVEV (reference sequence). Unmatched junction bases numbered 11, after V lost 5 bases and J lost 7 bases. The CDR3 sequence is 15 residues long. The authors' processing: Nucleated cell counts were estimated from reference gene primer amplification. TCRdb keeps only in-frame clones here, not all; method: immunoSEQ multiplex PCR. V and J calls plus clone size are reproduced from that table; the DNA served to infer D and trimming. There are about 190,000 clones in the sample; around nine tenths occur only once, and 1.1% lies in the top ten. J is TRBJ1-2 and V is TRBV27; 9 nucleotides line up with TRBD1. The TCR comes from a man aged 25-45 years with acute or convalescent COVID-19. The source material was peripheral blood. In DNA form, the CDR3 reads TGTGCCAGCAGTGGAGGCGGGACAGGGTATGCTGGCTACACCTTC. Translating gives CASSGGGTGYAGYTF.